The 32 T cell receptor beta chains below come from one sample, sequenced in a study of blood T cell repertoires in COVID-19. The repertoire was sequenced with immunoSEQ multiplex PCR; TCRdb's copy has only in-frame clones and lacks some. In the table there are about 190,000 clones, approximately 84% of which are singletons. The sequencing input was PBMCs or T cells enriched from blood (not recorded which). These receptors originate from a young woman who had recovered from COVID-19.

V usage is TRBV5-1 and J usage is TRBJ2-1, with 11 bases matching TRBD2. Germline trimming cut 6 bases from V and 7 bases from J; bases unmatched to any gene: 9. From germline, CDR1 is SGHRS and CDR2 YFSETQ. The CDR3 length is 15 residues. The CDR3 DNA follows: TGCGCCAGCAACTTACTAGCGGGAGTTGAGAATGAGCAGTTCTTC. It translates to CASNLLAGVENEQFF.

The chain links TRBV5-1 to TRBJ1-4, with 8 bases lining up with TRBD1. Germline V gene sequence: CDR1 SGHRS, CDR2 YFSETQ. This CDR3 is built from 15 residues. The V gene end was trimmed by 4 bases and the J gene end by 8 bases; junction bases not matched to a gene: 10. The CDR3 coding sequence is TGCGCCAGCAGCATAACCGGGACAGGTCGCGAAAAACTGTTTTTT. Its translation is CASSITGTGREKLFF.

The gene calls are TRBV7-2 and TRBJ1-6; no clear D. This CDR3 spans 16 amino acids. The germline V and J ends were trimmed by 5 bases and 1 base, with 12 bases remaining between them. From germline, CDR1 is SGHTA and CDR2 FQGNSA. The CDR3 loop reads CASSRLGSSYNSPLHF. CDR3 coding DNA: TGTGCCAGCAGCCGTCTTGGGAGTTCCTATAATTCACCCCTCCACTTT.

This clone was counted a few times. This rearrangement joins TRBV19 to TRBJ1-2; D possibly corresponds to TRBD1 (6 bases). Germline CDR1 LNHDA, CDR2 SQIVND (reference sequence). Trimming left V 5 bases short and J 1 base short, with 11 bases between. The CDR3 is 14 residues long. The chain's CDR3 is CASSQPQGNYGYTF. The CDR3 DNA follows: TGTGCCAGTAGTCAGCCACAGGGTAACTATGGCTACACCTTC.

The chain is built from TRBV28 and TRBJ1-1; no clear D gene. The V and J ends lost 11 bases and 0 bases respectively, with 16 bases between them. This CDR3 comprises 14 residues. Germline V gives CDR1 MDHEN, CDR2 SYDVKM. The CDR3 DNA reads TGTGCCGCTTATACGGAGGGAGTGAACACTGAAGCTTTCTTT. Amino acids: CAAYTEGVNTEAFF. Full variable domain (missing parts from reference TRBV28 and TRBJ1-1): DVKVTQSSRYLVKRTGEKVFLECVQDMDHENMFWYRQDPGLGLRLIYFSYDVKMKEKGDIPEGYSVSREKKERFSLILESASTNQTSMYLCAAYTEGVNTEAFFGQGTRLTVV.

This clone was seen a handful of times. J is TRBJ1-1 and V is TRBV29-1; D may be TRBD1 (6 bases). V lost 8 bases and J 0 bases, leaving 10 bases between the germline ends. The CDR3 runs 12 residues. In germline, CDR1 is SQVTM, CDR2 ANQGSEA. The CDR3 spells CSSRGMNTEAFF. CDR3 sequence (DNA): TGCAGCTCCAGGGGTATGAACACTGAAGCTTTCTTT.

The chain recombines TRBV6-6 with TRBJ1-2; TRBD1 aligns across 10 bases. The CDR3 covers 13 residues. Germline V gives CDR1 MNHNY, CDR2 SVGAGI (reference sequence). The V segment lost 7 bases and the J segment 8 bases; nucleotides outside the gene matches: 7. The CDR3 DNA reads TGTGCCAGCAACGACAGGGGGCGAACCGGCTACACCTTC. It translates to CASNDRGRTGYTF.

The genes are TRBV19 and TRBJ2-1; 15 nucleotides agree with TRBD2. Germline CDR1 is LNHDA and CDR2 is SQIVND (reference sequence). The junction had 16 bases not matched to a gene; V was cut back by 7 bases and J by 9 bases. The CDR3 extends over 18 amino acids. DNA for the CDR3: TGTGCCAGTATGCACAGGCGGACTAGCGGGAGGGTTATCGGTGAGCAGTTCTTC. As protein: CASMHRRTSGRVIGEQFF.

V usage is TRBV15 and J usage is TRBJ1-5; tentatively, D is TRBD1 (5 bases). The V and J ends lost 0 bases and 6 bases respectively, with 12 bases between them. Germline loops: CDR1 LNHNV, CDR2 YYDKDF (reference sequence). This CDR3 is built from 15 residues. CDR3 residues: CATSRDSGRGQPQHF. Here the CDR3 DNA reads TGTGCCACCAGCAGAGATTCTGGGAGGGGTCAGCCCCAGCATTTT. The whole variable domain, remainder taken from reference TRBV15 and TRBJ1-5, is DAMVIQNPRYQVTQFGKPVTLSCSQTLNHNVMYWYQQKSSQAPKLLFHYYDKDFNNEADTPDNFQSRRPNTSFCFLDIRSPGLGDTAMYLCATSRDSGRGQPQHFGDGTRLSIL.

This clone has a single count. The chain employs TRBV7-5 and TRBJ1-2; TRBD1, as called in the table, went unchecked against the DNA. TRBV7-5 is recorded as a pseudogene. The CDR3 extends over 13 amino acids. The CDR3 bases are TGTGCCAGAAGCTTAGAGGACAGATTTGGCTACACCTTC. Translation gives CARSLEDRFGYTF.

The chain carries TRBV6-1 and TRBJ2-3; TRBD1 might be the D (5 bases). V was clipped by 10 bases and J by 1 base, with 12 bases between them. The CDR3 length is 13 residues. From germline, CDR1 is MNHNS and CDR2 SASEGT. CDR3 amino acids: CATTGRGTDTQYF. DNA of the CDR3: TGTGCCACCACCGGCAGGGGCACAGATACGCAGTATTTT.

The V call is TRBV5-6, the J call TRBJ2-2; D uncertain. The ends were cut back, 0 bases at V and 6 bases at J, with 6 bases in the middle. CDR1 is SGHDT, CDR2 YYEEEE, per germline. The CDR3 is 13 residues long. The DNA of the CDR3 is TGTGCCAGCAGCTTGGTTCTCGCCGGGGAGCTGTTTTTT. Translating it yields CASSLVLAGELFF.

The chain uses TRBV10-2 and TRBJ1-5, with 7 bases identical to TRBD1. The V and J ends lost 5 bases and 0 bases, in that order; junction bases with no gene match: 10. Germline loops: CDR1 WSHSY, CDR2 SAAADI. CDR3 length: 17 amino acids. In DNA form, the CDR3 reads TGCGCCAGCAGTTGGCAAGGGACAGCGTATAGCAATCAGCCCCAGCATTTT. Translating it yields CASSWQGTAYSNQPQHF.

This clone was observed a single time. This rearrangement joins TRBV6-5 to TRBJ1-6; a weak D match, TRBD1 (6 bases). The CDR3 is made up of 12 amino acids. The V gene's germline CDR1 is MNHEY and CDR2 SVGAGI. V was shortened by 6 bases and J by 7 bases, with 7 bases between the two germline ends. The CDR3 spells CASSGQNSPLHF. CDR3 coding DNA: TGTGCCAGCAGCGGACAGAATTCACCCCTCCACTTT.

V is TRBV2 and J is TRBJ1-2, with D unclear. This CDR3 has 14 amino acids. V dropped 5 bases and J dropped 4 bases, with 14 bases sitting between them. Germline V gene data show CDR1 as SNHLY and CDR2 as FYNNEI. In DNA, the CDR3 is TGTGCCAGCAGTCAATCAGCGGTGAGCTATGGCTACACCTTC. Translated: CASSQSAVSYGYTF.

CDR3 nucleotides: TGTGCCAGCAGTGCTCTGGGGCGCACAGATACGCAGTATTTT. Translation: CASSALGRTDTQYF. This chain joins TRBV28 and TRBJ2-3, with TRBD1 as a possible D gene (5 bases). Deletions cut 5 bases from V and 1 base from J, with 10 bases between. CDR1 is MDHEN and CDR2 is SYDVKM in the germline V gene. The CDR3 sequence is 14 residues long. The variable domain in full, with the rest retrieved from reference TRBV28 and TRBJ2-3, is DVKVTQSSRYLVKRTGEKVFLECVQDMDHENMFWYRQDPGLGLRLIYFSYDVKMKEKGDIPEGYSVSREKKERFSLILESASTNQTSMYLCASSALGRTDTQYFGPGTRLTVL.

The chain has TRBV7-9 and TRBJ2-5, with D perhaps TRBD2 (5 bases). This CDR3 is built from 13 residues. The V and J ends lost 5 bases and 2 bases respectively, with 9 bases between them. Germline assignment: CDR1 SEHNR and CDR2 FQNEAQ (reference sequence). The CDR3 nucleotides read TGTGCCAGCAGCAAGCGGATTCAAGAGACCCAGTACTTC. As protein: CASSKRIQETQYF.

The chain couples TRBV24-1 to TRBJ2-3; 11 bases align to TRBD1. CDR1 is KGHDR and CDR2 is SFDVKD in the germline V gene. The CDR3 is made up of 17 amino acids. V lost 4 bases and J lost 3; bases outside the gene matches: 8. The CDR3 DNA reads as TGTGCCACCAGTGACACCGGGACAGGGGGTAGAACAGATACGCAGTATTTT. Protein: CATSDTGTGGRTDTQYF.

The CDR3 DNA follows: TGTGCCAGCAGCTTATACGCGATGAACTACGAGCAGTACGTC. Its protein product is CASSLYAMNYEQYV. V and J are TRBV7-8 and TRBJ2-7; no clear D. The V gene lost 2 bases and the J gene lost 3 bases, with 11 bases spanning the gap. The CDR3 sequence is 14 residues long. From germline, CDR1 is SGHVS and CDR2 FQNEAQ.

This chain uses TRBV28 with TRBJ2-3; a possible D gene is TRBD1 (5 bases). The CDR3 contains 14 residues. The ends were cut back, 3 bases at V and 3 bases at J, with 10 bases in the middle. Germline V gene sequence: CDR1 MDHEN, CDR2 SYDVKM. CDR3 protein: CASSFGAWTDTQYF. The DNA for the CDR3 is TGTGCCAGCAGTTTTGGGGCTTGGACAGATACGCAGTATTTT. Based on the CDR3 plus reference TRBV28 and TRBJ2-3, the full variable domain is DVKVTQSSRYLVKRTGEKVFLECVQDMDHENMFWYRQDPGLGLRLIYFSYDVKMKEKGDIPEGYSVSREKKERFSLILESASTNQTSMYLCASSFGAWTDTQYFGPGTRLTVL.

There are a few counts of this clone. This chain joins TRBV6-5 and TRBJ1-2, with a possible D match to TRBD1 (5 bases). Germline CDR1 and CDR2: MNHEY and SVGAGI. The CDR3 runs 13 residues. V lost 8 bases, J lost 0 bases, and 10 bases lay in between. For the CDR3, the DNA is TGTGCCAGCGTCGGGGGAGCTAACTATGGCTACACCTTC. Its translation: CASVGGANYGYTF.

The chain links TRBV10-1 to TRBJ2-3; 13 positions match TRBD2. Trimming removed 5 bases from V and 3 bases from J; junction bases left unmatched: 2. The germline V gene encodes CDR1 WNHNN and CDR2 SYGVQD (reference sequence). CDR3 length: 15 residues. CDR3 sequence (DNA): TGCGCCAGCAGTATGACTAGCGGGGGGACAGATACGCAGTATTTT. It yields the protein CASSMTSGGTDTQYF.

This chain connects TRBV27 to TRBJ2-4; the match to TRBD2 covers 8 bases. Germline-derived CDR1 and CDR2 are MNHEY and SMNVEV (reference sequence). The trim removed 3 bases at V and 4 bases at J, leaving 8 bases unmatched. The length of the CDR3 is 16 residues. Here the CDR3 reads CASSLGSGGIKNIQYF. CDR3 nucleotides: TGTGCCAGCAGTTTGGGAAGCGGGGGCATAAAAAACATTCAGTACTTC.

V gene TRBV19 combines with J gene TRBJ2-3; D might be TRBD1 (5 bases). Germline V lookup: CDR1 LNHDA, CDR2 SQIVND (reference sequence). The ends were cut back, 5 bases at V and 1 base at J, with 10 bases in the middle. The CDR3 runs to 14 residues. Written as DNA, the CDR3 is TGTGCCAGTAGTCCAGGGTGGGGCACAGATACGCAGTATTTT. This codes for CASSPGWGTDTQYF.

This chain connects TRBV12-3 or TRBV12-4 to TRBJ1-1, with 7 nucleotides matching TRBD1. V gave up 5 bases and J gave up 9 bases; unmatched junction bases: 6. The CDR3 sequence is 12 residues long. CDR3 protein: CASSLDRDKAFF. CDR3 nucleotide sequence: TGTGCCAGCAGTCTCGACAGGGACAAAGCTTTCTTT.

V usage is TRBV4-1 and J usage is TRBJ2-5; no clear D gene. CDR1 is MGHRA, CDR2 YSYEKL, per germline. V was pared by 0 bases and J by 7 bases, with 9 bases between. CDR3 length: 13 amino acids. CDR3 nucleotides: TGCGCCAGCAGCCAAGAGGTCGCGGCGACCCAGTACTTC. Its translation: CASSQEVAATQYF.

The J gene is TRBJ1-1, the V gene TRBV6-5, with TRBD1 as a possible D gene (5 bases). V lost 4 bases to trimming and J lost 1 base, with 10 bases between them. Germline V gene data show CDR1 as MNHEY and CDR2 as SVGAGI. The CDR3 runs to 14 residues. This chain's CDR3 is CASSWGPGNTEAFF. The CDR3 nucleotides are TGTGCCAGCAGTTGGGGCCCAGGGAACACTGAAGCTTTCTTT.

The V call is TRBV24-1, the J call TRBJ2-1, with 12 positions matching TRBD2. Germline-derived CDR1 and CDR2 are KGHDR and SFDVKD. V trimming: 5 bases; J trimming: 8 bases; junction bases outside the gene matches: 9. The CDR3 extends over 16 amino acids. The CDR3 sequence is CATSALTSGRSDEQFF. The DNA for the CDR3 is TGTGCCACCAGTGCCCTGACTAGCGGGAGAAGTGATGAGCAGTTCTTC.

This chain connects TRBV15 to TRBJ1-4; D not resolved. CDR3 length: 16 amino acids. Trimming cost V 2 bases and J 0 bases, with 10 bases left between them. The germline V gene encodes CDR1 LNHNV and CDR2 YYDKDF (reference sequence). The CDR3 region is CATSRSNSATNEKLFF. Here the CDR3 DNA reads TGTGCCACCAGCAGAAGTAACAGTGCAACTAATGAAAAACTGTTTTTT.

This chain links TRBV15 with TRBJ1-5; 12 positions match TRBD1. V shed 0 bases, J shed 2 bases, and the junction held 14 bases outside the gene matches. Germline CDR1 is LNHNV and CDR2 is YYDKDF (reference sequence). The CDR3 runs 21 residues. The CDR3 DNA is TGTGCCACCAGCAGAGATCTTAGGGGGACAGGGGGCGGAGGCGGCAATCAGCCCCAGCATTTT. This codes for CATSRDLRGTGGGGGNQPQHF.

The V and J genes are TRBV5-6 and TRBJ1-4; D is ambiguous. This CDR3 contains 18 residues. With 4 bases removed from V and 7 bases from J, the gap between germline ends came to 26 bases. The germline CDR1 and CDR2 sequences are SGHDT and YYEEEE. The CDR3 sequence is CASSQYTTTRGLSEKLFF. In nucleotides, the CDR3 is TGTGCCAGCAGCCAGTACACAACAACTCGGGGTTTAAGTGAAAAACTGTTTTTT.

CDR3 sequence: CASSLKGAWETQYF. Here the CDR3 DNA reads TGTGCCAGCAGCTTAAAGGGGGCGTGGGAGACCCAGTACTTC. The V gene is TRBV7-2, the J gene TRBJ2-5; TRBD1 aligns across 7 bases. This CDR3 region has 14 residues. V lost 2 bases to trimming and J lost 5 bases; unmatched junction nucleotides: 5. Germline lookup yields CDR1 SGHTA and CDR2 FQGNSA.